This is a list of T cell receptor beta chains from one sample in a study of blood T cell repertoires in COVID-19. Assay used: immunoSEQ multiplex PCR; TCRdb lists only in-frame clones, some missing. The sample contains about 330,000 clones, approximately 88% of which appear only once. Sequenced material: peripheral blood. These receptor sequences come from a man aged 25-45 years with COVID-19, enrolled during active disease. CDR3s include the opening cysteine and the closing phenylalanine or tryptophan. A D gene is named only where the DNA matches it firmly. Only part of the rows carry a size: once, few, many, or a class if the clone is expanded.

TRBD2	TRBV27	TRBJ2-1	once	CASSMRSGIDEQFF	TGTGCCAGCAGTATGAGAAGCGGGATCGATGAGCAGTTCTTC
TRBD1	TRBV5-4	TRBJ2-2	NA	CASSFDRGTGELFF	TGTGCCAGCAGCTTTGACAGGGGCACCGGGGAGCTGTTTTTT
NA	TRBV7-2	TRBJ2-7	NA	CASSLDGDYEQYF	TGTGCCAGCAGCTTAGACGGGGATTACGAGCAGTACTTC
TRBD1	TRBV19	TRBJ1-5	NA	CASSRKGQGYQPQHF	TGTGCCAGTAGTAGGAAGGGACAGGGCTATCAGCCCCAGCATTTT
NA	TRBV7-2	TRBJ1-5	NA	CASSLFQGYSNQPQHF	TGTGCCAGCAGCTTATTTCAGGGCTATAGCAATCAGCCCCAGCATTTT
TRBD1	TRBV5-8	TRBJ2-7	NA	CASSLQGYSTYEQYF	TGTGCCAGCAGCTTACAGGGGTACAGCACCTACGAGCAGTACTTC
NA	TRBV6-1	TRBJ1-2	NA	CASSEATDNYGYTF	TGTGCCAGCAGTGAAGCGACAGATAACTATGGCTACACCTTC
NA	TRBV7-9	TRBJ2-7	NA	CASSLSWTSGEQYF	TGTGCCAGCAGCTTATCTTGGACTTCGGGGGAGCAGTACTTC
NA	TRBV5-1	TRBJ2-6	once	CASSLTAVPSSGANVLTF	TGCGCCAGCAGCTTGACAGCAGTCCCCAGCTCTGGGGCCAACGTCCTGACTTTC
TRBD1	TRBV11-2	TRBJ2-7	NA	CASSSTRTGGNEQYF	TGTGCCAGCAGCTCTACCCGGACAGGGGGCAACGAGCAGTACTTC
NA	TRBV7-9	TRBJ1-2	NA	CASSLGVPDYYGYTF	TGTGCCAGCAGCTTAGGCGTACCAGACTACTATGGCTACACCTTC
NA	TRBV11-2	TRBJ2-5	NA	CASSPPPRGETQYF	TGTGCCAGCAGCCCGCCCCCGAGAGGGGAGACCCAGTACTTC
NA	TRBV28	TRBJ2-3	NA	CATQEGPDTQYF	TGTGCCACTCAGGAGGGCCCAGATACGCAGTATTTT
TRBD2	TRBV4-2	TRBJ2-5	NA	CASSQDRSGGPETQYF	TGTGCCAGCAGCCAAGATAGGAGCGGGGGGCCAGAGACCCAGTACTTC
TRBD1	TRBV5-4	TRBJ2-1	NA	CASSLTGDPKGEQFF	TGTGCCAGCAGCTTAACAGGGGACCCCAAGGGTGAGCAGTTCTTC